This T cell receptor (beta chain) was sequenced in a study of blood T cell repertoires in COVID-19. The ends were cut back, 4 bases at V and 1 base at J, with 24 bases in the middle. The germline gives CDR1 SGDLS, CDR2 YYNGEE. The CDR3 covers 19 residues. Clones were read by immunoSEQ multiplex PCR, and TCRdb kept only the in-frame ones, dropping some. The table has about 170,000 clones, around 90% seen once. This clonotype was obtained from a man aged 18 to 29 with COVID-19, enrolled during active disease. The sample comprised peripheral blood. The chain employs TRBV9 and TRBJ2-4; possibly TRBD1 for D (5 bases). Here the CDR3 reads CASSPELSDPGYAKNIQYF. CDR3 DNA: TGTGCCAGCAGCCCCGAACTATCGGACCCAGGGTATGCCAAAAACATTCAGTACTTC.